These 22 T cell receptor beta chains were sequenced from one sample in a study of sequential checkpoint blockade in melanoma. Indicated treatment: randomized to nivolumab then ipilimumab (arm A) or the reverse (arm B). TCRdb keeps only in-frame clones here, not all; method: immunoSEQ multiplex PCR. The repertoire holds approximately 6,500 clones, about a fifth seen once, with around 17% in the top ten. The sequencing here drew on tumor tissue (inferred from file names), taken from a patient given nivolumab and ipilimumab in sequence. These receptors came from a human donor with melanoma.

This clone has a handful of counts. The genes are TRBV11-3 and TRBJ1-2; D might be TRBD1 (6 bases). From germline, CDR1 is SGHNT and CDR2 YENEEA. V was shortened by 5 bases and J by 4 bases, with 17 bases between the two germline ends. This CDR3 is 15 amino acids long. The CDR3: CASSVTGGRGYGYTF. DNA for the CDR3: TGTGCCAGCAGCGTAACGGGGGGGCGCGGCTATGGCTACACCTTC.

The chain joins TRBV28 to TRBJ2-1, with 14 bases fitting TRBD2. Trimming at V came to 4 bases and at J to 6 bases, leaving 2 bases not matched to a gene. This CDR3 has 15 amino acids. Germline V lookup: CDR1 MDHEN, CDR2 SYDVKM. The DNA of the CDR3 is TGTGCCAGCAGTTCCGGGACTAGCGGGAGCAATGAGCAGTTCTTC. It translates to CASSSGTSGSNEQFF.

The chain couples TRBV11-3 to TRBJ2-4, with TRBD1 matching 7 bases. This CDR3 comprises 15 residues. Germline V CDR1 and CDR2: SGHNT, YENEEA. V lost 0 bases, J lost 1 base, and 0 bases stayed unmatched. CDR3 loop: CASSLEDRAKNIQYF. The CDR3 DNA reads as TGTGCCAGCAGCTTAGAGGACAGGGCCAAAAACATTCAGTACTTC.

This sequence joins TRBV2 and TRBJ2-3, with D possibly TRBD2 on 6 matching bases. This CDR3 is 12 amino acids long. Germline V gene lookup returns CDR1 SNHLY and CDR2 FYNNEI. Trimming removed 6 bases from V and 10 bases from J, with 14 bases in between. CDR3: CASSVASGSQYF. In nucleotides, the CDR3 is TGTGCCAGCAGCGTAGCCAGCGGGTCGCAGTATTTT.

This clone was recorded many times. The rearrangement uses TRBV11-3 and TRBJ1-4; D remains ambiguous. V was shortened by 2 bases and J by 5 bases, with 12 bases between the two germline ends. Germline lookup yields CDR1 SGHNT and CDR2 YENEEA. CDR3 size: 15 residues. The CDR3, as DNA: TGTGCCAGCAGCTTACCCTCCCCTATGAATGAAAAACTGTTTTTT. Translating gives CASSLPSPMNEKLFF.

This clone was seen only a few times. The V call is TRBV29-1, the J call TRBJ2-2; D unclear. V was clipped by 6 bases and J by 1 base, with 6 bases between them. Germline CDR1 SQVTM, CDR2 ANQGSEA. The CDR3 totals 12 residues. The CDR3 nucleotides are TGCAGCGTGTACAGGAACACCGGGGAGCTGTTTTTT. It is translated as CSVYRNTGELFF.

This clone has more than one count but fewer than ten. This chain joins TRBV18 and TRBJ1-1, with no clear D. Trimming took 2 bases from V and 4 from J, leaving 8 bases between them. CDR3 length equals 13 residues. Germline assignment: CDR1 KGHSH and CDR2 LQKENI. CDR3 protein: CASSPDLSTEAFF. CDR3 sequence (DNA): TGTGCCAGCTCACCAGACCTGAGCACTGAAGCTTTCTTT.

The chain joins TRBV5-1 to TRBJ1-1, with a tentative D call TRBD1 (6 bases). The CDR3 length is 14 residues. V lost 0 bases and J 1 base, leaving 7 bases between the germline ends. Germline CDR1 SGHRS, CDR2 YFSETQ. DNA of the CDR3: TGCGCCAGCAGCTTGGTAGGGGGGAACACTGAAGCTTTCTTT. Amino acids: CASSLVGGNTEAFF.

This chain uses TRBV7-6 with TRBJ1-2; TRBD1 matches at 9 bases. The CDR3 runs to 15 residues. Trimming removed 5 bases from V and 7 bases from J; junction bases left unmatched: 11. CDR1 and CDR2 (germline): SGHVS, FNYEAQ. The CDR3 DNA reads TGTGCCAGCAGCCGCGCGGGGACAGGGCTTGTTGGCTACACCTTC. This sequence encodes CASSRAGTGLVGYTF. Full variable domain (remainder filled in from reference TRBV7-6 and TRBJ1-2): GAGVSQSPRYKVTKRGQDVALRCDPISGHVSLYWYRQALGQGPEFLTYFNYEAQQDKSGLPNDRFSAERPEGSISTLTIQRTEQRDSAMYRCASSRAGTGLVGYTFGSGTRLTVV.

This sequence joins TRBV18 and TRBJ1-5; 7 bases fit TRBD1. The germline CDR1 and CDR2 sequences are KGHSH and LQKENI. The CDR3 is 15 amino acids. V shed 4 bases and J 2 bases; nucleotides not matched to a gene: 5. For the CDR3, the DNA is TGTGCCAGCTCACTGGGACAGCCCGGCAATCAGCCCCAGCATTTT. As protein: CASSLGQPGNQPQHF.

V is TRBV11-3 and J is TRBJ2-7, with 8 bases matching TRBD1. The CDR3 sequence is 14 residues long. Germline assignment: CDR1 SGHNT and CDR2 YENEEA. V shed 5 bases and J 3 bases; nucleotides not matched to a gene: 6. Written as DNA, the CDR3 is TGTGCCAGCAGCACGAGGGACAGGAGCTACGAGCAGTACTTC. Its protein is CASSTRDRSYEQYF.

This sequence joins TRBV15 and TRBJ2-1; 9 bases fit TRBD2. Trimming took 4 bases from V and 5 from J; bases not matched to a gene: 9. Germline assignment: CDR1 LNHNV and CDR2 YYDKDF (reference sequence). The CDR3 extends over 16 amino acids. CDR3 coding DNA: TGTGCCACCAGCAAAGCGGGAGGCCCAGACCACAATGAGCAGTTCTTC. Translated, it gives CATSKAGGPDHNEQFF. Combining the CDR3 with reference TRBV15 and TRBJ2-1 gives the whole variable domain DAMVIQNPRYQVTQFGKPVTLSCSQTLNHNVMYWYQQKSSQAPKLLFHYYDKDFNNEADTPDNFQSRRPNTSFCFLDIRSPGLGDTAMYLCATSKAGGPDHNEQFFGPGTRLTVL.

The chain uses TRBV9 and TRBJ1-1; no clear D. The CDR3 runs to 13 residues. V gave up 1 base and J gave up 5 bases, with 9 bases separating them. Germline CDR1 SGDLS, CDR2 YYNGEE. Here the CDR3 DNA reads TGTGCCAGCAGCGTACAGGATAGGACTGAAGCTTTCTTT. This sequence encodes CASSVQDRTEAFF.

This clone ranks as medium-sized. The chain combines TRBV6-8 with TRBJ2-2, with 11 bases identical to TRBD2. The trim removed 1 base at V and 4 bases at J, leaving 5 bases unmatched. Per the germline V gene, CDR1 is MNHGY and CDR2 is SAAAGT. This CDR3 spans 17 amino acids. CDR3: CASSYLGLAATTGELFF. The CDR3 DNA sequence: TGTGCCAGCAGTTACTTGGGACTAGCGGCTACCACCGGGGAGCTGTTTTTT.

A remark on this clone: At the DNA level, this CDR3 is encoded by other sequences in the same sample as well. CDR3 bases: TGTGCCAGTAGTATGGGACAGAACTATGGCTACACCTTC. Translating gives CASSMGQNYGYTF. The chain recombines TRBV19 with TRBJ1-2; TRBD1 matches at 7 bases. Germline CDR1 reads LNHDA; CDR2 reads SQIVND (reference sequence). The CDR3 contains 13 residues. V lost 3 bases and J lost 2; bases outside the gene matches: 0. The full variable domain, completed using reference TRBV19 and TRBJ1-2, is DGGITQSPKYLFRKEGQNVTLSCEQNLNHDAMYWYRQDPGQGLRLIYYSQIVNDFQKGDIAEGYSVSREKKESFPLTVTSAQKNPTAFYLCASSMGQNYGYTFGSGTRLTVV.

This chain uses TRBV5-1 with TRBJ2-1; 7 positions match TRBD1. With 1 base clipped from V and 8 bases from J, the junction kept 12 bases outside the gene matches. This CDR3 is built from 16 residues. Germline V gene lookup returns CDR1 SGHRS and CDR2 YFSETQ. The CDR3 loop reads CASSLLGRGSYHEQFF. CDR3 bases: TGCGCCAGCAGCTTGTTGGGCAGGGGGTCTTACCATGAGCAGTTCTTC.

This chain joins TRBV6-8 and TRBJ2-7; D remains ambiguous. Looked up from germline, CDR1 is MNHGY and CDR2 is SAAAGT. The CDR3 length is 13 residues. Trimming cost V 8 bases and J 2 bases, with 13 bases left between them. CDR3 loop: CASSTPSPYEQYF. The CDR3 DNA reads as TGTGCCAGCTCCACCCCTTCCCCCTACGAGCAGTACTTC.

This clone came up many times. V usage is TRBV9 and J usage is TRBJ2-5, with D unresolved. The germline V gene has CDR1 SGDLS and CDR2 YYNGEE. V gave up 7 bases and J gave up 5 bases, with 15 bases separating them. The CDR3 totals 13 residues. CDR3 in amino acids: CASGFGRTETQYF. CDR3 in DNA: TGTGCCAGCGGGTTCGGACGAACCGAGACCCAGTACTTC.

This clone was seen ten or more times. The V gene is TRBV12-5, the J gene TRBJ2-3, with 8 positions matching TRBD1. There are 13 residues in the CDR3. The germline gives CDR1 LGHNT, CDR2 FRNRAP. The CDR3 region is CATVTGARDTQYF. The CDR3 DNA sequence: TGTGCCACCGTGACAGGGGCAAGGGATACGCAGTATTTT.

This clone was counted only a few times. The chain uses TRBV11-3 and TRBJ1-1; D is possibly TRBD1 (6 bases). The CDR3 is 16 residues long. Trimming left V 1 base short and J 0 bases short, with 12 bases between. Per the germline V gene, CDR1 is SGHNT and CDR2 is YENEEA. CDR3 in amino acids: CASSLVRGAMNTEAFF. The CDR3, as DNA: TGTGCCAGCAGCTTAGTAAGGGGGGCGATGAACACTGAAGCTTTCTTT.

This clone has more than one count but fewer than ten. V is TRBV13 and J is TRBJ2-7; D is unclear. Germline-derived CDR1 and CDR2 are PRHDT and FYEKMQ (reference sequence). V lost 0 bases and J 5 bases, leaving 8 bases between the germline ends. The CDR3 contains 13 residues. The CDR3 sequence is CASSLGGLNEQYF. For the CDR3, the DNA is TGTGCCAGCAGCTTAGGGGGCCTAAACGAGCAGTACTTC.

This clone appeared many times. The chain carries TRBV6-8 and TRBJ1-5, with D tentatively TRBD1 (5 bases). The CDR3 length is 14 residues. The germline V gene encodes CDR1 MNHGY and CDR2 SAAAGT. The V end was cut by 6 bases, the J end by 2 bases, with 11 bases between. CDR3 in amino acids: CASRGLGGNQPQHF. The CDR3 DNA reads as TGTGCCAGCAGGGGGCTCGGGGGCAATCAGCCCCAGCATTTT.